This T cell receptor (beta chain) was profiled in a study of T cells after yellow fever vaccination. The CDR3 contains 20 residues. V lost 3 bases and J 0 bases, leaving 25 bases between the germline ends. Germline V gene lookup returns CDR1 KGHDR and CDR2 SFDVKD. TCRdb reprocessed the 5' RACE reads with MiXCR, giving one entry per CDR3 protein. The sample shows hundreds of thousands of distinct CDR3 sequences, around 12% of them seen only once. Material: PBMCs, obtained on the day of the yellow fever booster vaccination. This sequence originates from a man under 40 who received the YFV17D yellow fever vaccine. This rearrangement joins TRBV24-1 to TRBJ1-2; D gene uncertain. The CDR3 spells CATSDTTSTRVGQTNYGYTF. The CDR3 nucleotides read TGTGCCACCAGTGATACCACCAGCACCCGGGTTGGCCAAACTAACTATGGCTACACCTTC.